This TCR beta chain stems from a study of regulatory T cells in long-lasting Graves disease. General study results and limits: Favored usage of TRBV28, TRBJ1-2 and TRBJ2-5 was recorded in persistent disease. Sharing of public clonotypes was greater in persistent patients (over 2,500) than in new patients (roughly 1,000).

Unmatched junction bases numbered 9, after V lost 4 bases and J lost 8 bases. Germline CDR1 and CDR2: SGHTA and FQGNSA. The CDR3 runs to 15 residues. Arm-PCR of CDR3 regions and iRepertoire HTBI primers were the basis on which TCR beta libraries were built. TCRdb re-analysed the multiplex PCR reads in MiXCR, keeping a single row per CDR3 protein. Among around 400,000 distinct CDR3 sequences listed, 23% were seen once. Concerning this clonotype itself: Its matching antigen is unknown.

The time point here: persistent/refractory GD, antithyroid drugs over 5 years with positive TRAb. The TCR library used RNA extracted from PBMCs. Criteria from the American Thyroid Association guidelines were applied to diagnose Graves' disease. The patients were drawn from one endocrinology department in Xi'an, China. This chain connects TRBV7-2 to TRBJ1-5; 9 nucleotides line up with TRBD1. This TCR was recovered from a middle-aged woman with Graves disease. The source material was peripheral blood mononuclear cells (PBMCs), sampled when the disease was refractory, from a patient treated with antithyroid drugs. The CDR3: CASSSTVRTGEPQHF. CDR3 coding DNA: TGTGCCAGCAGCTCCACAGTCAGGACAGGGGAGCCCCAGCATTTT.